These T cell receptor beta chains were read from a single sample in a study of control samples from healthy donors and cancer patients. Clones were read by immunoSEQ multiplex PCR, and TCRdb kept only the in-frame ones, dropping some. The table records roughly 220,000 clones, roughly 94% of them present only once. Source material: blood. The receptor source for this set is a man between 50 and 59 years old in good health. CDR3s include the opening cysteine and the closing phenylalanine or tryptophan. The D gene is left open where the match is weak. Where a row states a size, it is once, few, many or the class of an expanded clone; other rows omit it.

TRBV2	TRBJ2-4	.	.	CASIRQGKENIQYF	TGTGCCAGCATTCGTCAGGGGAAGGAAAACATTCAGTACTTC
TRBV3-1/TRBV3-2	TRBJ1-2	.	.	CASSQQASNYGYTF	TGTGCCAGCAGCCAACAGGCGTCTAACTATGGCTACACCTTC
TRBV2	TRBJ1-1	.	.	CASSLGPGFAFF	TGTGCCAGCAGCCTAGGCCCGGGATTTGCTTTCTTT
TRBV11-2	TRBJ2-3	.	.	CASSLGLGDTQYF	TGTGCCAGCAGCTTAGGTCTCGGAGATACGCAGTATTTT
TRBV9	TRBJ1-1	.	.	CASSVGGRPLSEAFF	TGTGCCAGCAGCGTAGGAGGCAGGCCCCTGAGCGAAGCTTTCTTT
TRBV9	TRBJ2-5	.	.	CASSVDSQETQYF	TGTGCCAGCAGCGTGGACAGCCAAGAGACCCAGTACTTC
TRBV5-3	TRBJ2-1	.	.	CARRSPGPSYNEQFF	TGTGCCAGAAGATCCCCAGGGCCAAGTTACAATGAGCAGTTCTTC
TRBV6-6	TRBJ1-1	.	.	CASSYSISENTEAFF	TGTGCCAGCAGTTACTCAATCTCGGAGAACACTGAAGCTTTCTTT
TRBV30	TRBJ2-1	.	.	CAWSVSTGTVYNEQFF	TGTGCCTGGAGTGTATCCACAGGGACGGTATACAATGAGCAGTTCTTC
TRBV27	TRBJ2-1	TRBD1	.	CASSSGTGTYNEQFF	TGTGCCAGCAGTTCCGGGACAGGGACCTACAATGAGCAGTTCTTC
TRBV11-3	TRBJ2-1	TRBD1	once	CASSLDRAQGAYNEQFF	TGTGCCAGCAGCTTAGATCGAGCACAGGGGGCCTACAATGAGCAGTTCTTC
TRBV6-6	TRBJ1-2	TRBD1	.	CASSQPTTGGANGYTF	TGTGCCAGCAGTCAACCCACCACAGGGGGCGCGAATGGCTACACCTTC
TRBV2	TRBJ1-6	.	.	CASSARLGSNSPLHF	TGTGCCAGCAGTGCCCGTCTGGGGTCGAATTCACCCCTCCACTTT
TRBV5-1	TRBJ1-1	TRBD1	.	CASSRTGARNTEAFF	TGCGCCAGCAGCCGGACAGGGGCGCGGAACACTGAAGCTTTCTTT
TRBV7-8	TRBJ2-1	.	.	CASSLSRNYNEQFF	TGTGCCAGCAGCTTAAGCAGAAACTACAATGAGCAGTTCTTC
TRBV28	TRBJ1-1	.	.	CASSLWRAGGPNTEAFF	TGTGCCAGCAGTTTATGGAGGGCCGGAGGGCCGAACACTGAAGCTTTCTTT
TRBV5-6	TRBJ1-5	TRBD1	.	CASSLQGLSPQHF	TGTGCCAGCAGCTTACAGGGGCTATCGCCCCAGCATTTT
TRBV10-3	TRBJ2-3	TRBD1	.	CAISVTGTATDTQYF	TGTGCCATCAGTGTAACCGGGACAGCCACAGATACGCAGTATTTT
TRBV6-5	TRBJ2-7	.	.	CASSQTGSSYEQYF	TGTGCCAGCAGCCAGACAGGTAGCTCCTACGAGCAGTACTTC
TRBV10-1	TRBJ2-1	.	.	CASAGDTTSMDEQFF	TGCGCCAGCGCAGGGGACACGACATCTATGGATGAGCAGTTCTTC
TRBV2	TRBJ1-2	.	.	CASSQMGGGGYTF	TGTGCCAGCAGCCAGATGGGGGGAGGGGGCTACACCTTC
TRBV5-4	TRBJ1-1	.	.	CASSDLSVNREAFF	TGTGCCAGCAGCGACTTAAGTGTGAACAGGGAAGCTTTCTTT
TRBV28	TRBJ1-3	.	.	CASPPGPGGSGNTIYF	TGTGCCAGCCCCCCGGGCCCCGGCGGCTCTGGAAACACCATATATTTT
TRBV2	TRBJ2-6	.	.	CASSPDRRSGANVLTF	TGTGCCAGCAGTCCCGACAGGAGGAGTGGGGCCAACGTCCTGACTTTC
TRBV6-5	TRBJ1-1	.	.	CASGFRTAGAFF	TGTGCCAGCGGGTTTAGGACAGCTGGGGCTTTCTTT
TRBV28	TRBJ2-3	.	.	CASSPDHSSGDTQYF	TGTGCCAGCAGTCCCGACCATTCCTCGGGGGATACGCAGTATTTT
TRBV27	TRBJ2-7	.	.	CASSLEQGYEQYF	TGTGCCAGCAGTTTAGAGCAGGGCTACGAGCAGTACTTC
TRBV5-5	TRBJ1-1	.	.	CASSLYGGPVTEAFF	TGTGCCAGCAGCTTATATGGGGGACCGGTTACTGAAGCTTTCTTT
TRBV28	TRBJ2-7	TRBD1	.	CASSLDRVSYEQYF	TGTGCCAGCAGTTTAGACAGGGTTAGCTACGAGCAGTACTTC
TRBV25-1	TRBJ1-1	.	.	CASSRTDKRVPEAFF	TGTGCCAGCAGTCGGACGGACAAGAGGGTCCCTGAAGCTTTCTTT
TRBV7-2	TRBJ1-1	TRBD1	.	CASSPSWGLTGQGTEAFF	TGTGCCAGCAGCCCTTCATGGGGTTTGACAGGGCAAGGGACTGAAGCTTTCTTT
TRBV19	TRBJ2-4	.	.	CASSRGLAKNIQYF	TGTGCCAGTAGTAGAGGGCTAGCCAAAAACATTCAGTACTTC
TRBV29-1	TRBJ1-1	.	.	CSAATGNTEAFF	TGCAGCGCCGCGACAGGGAACACTGAAGCTTTCTTT
TRBV5-1	TRBJ1-1	.	.	CASSSRTAHLNTEAFF	TGCGCCAGCAGCTCACGGACAGCCCACCTGAACACTGAAGCTTTCTTT
TRBV19	TRBJ2-3	.	.	CASSPNSITDTQYF	TGTGCCAGTAGCCCCAACAGTATCACAGATACGCAGTATTTT
TRBV24-1	TRBJ2-3	TRBD1	few	CATSDWGTGGTDTQYF	TGTGCCACCAGTGATTGGGGGACAGGAGGCACAGATACGCAGTATTTT